This TCR beta chain is drawn from a study of T-cell reconstitution after alpha-beta-depleted transplantation in children. The CDR3 length is 13 residues. CDR1 is SGHTA and CDR2 is FQGNSA in the germline V gene. Trimming stripped 1 base from V and 8 bases from J, with 11 bases between. The TCRbeta library incorporated unique molecular identifiers. From the PCR reads, TCRdb called clonotypes with MiXCR, one entry per CDR3 protein. This table holds about 19,000 distinct CDR3 sequences, 10% to 15% found once. V gene TRBV7-2 combines with J gene TRBJ1-2; a weak D match, TRBD1 (5 bases). The sample consisted of PBMCs, mostly from graft donor cells, taken 60 days after TCRalphabeta/CD19-depleted stem cell transplant. This TCR was sampled from a female patient between 2 and 10 years old who had a stem cell transplant for congenital amegakaryocytic thrombocytopenia, so the T cells may come from the graft donor. Written as DNA, the CDR3 is TGTGCCAGCAGCTTAGTTGGGGGAGTGGGCTACACCTTC. Its protein product is CASSLVGGVGYTF.